Below, 10 T cell receptor beta chains from the same sample are listed, as sequenced in a study of cytomegalovirus exposure and HLA in healthy donors. Researchers ran the PCR with 60 Vbeta and 13 Jbeta primers. Data came from immunoSEQ multiplex PCR; TCRdb stores just in-frame clones and leaves some out. The sample comprises 100,000 or so clones, about four fifths of which are singletons, and 1.3% rests with the top ten. The sequenced sample consisted of PBMCs. Receptor source: a man aged 35 to 55 in good health and CMV-seronegative.

This clone was seen only once. The chain links TRBV7-8 to TRBJ1-6, with no clear D. V was shortened by 7 bases and J by 7 bases, with 11 bases between the two germline ends. CDR1 and CDR2 (germline): SGHVS, FQNEAQ. The CDR3 is 13 residues long. The CDR3 nucleotides read TGTGCCAGCAAGGTGGGCTCCAATTCACCCCTCCACTTT. Translating gives CASKVGSNSPLHF.

CDR3 sequence: CASRQGDSGNTIYF. In DNA form, the CDR3 reads TGCGCCAGCCGTCAAGGAGACTCTGGAAACACCATATATTTT. This chain connects TRBV5-1 to TRBJ1-3; D gene unclear. From germline, CDR1 is SGHRS and CDR2 YFSETQ. CDR3 length: 14 residues. The ends were cut back, 7 bases at V and 0 bases at J, with 11 bases in the middle.

V gene TRBV5-1 combines with J gene TRBJ1-1; D remains unclear. The germline CDR1 and CDR2 sequences are SGHRS and YFSETQ. Trimming pared 0 bases from V and 6 bases from J, leaving 12 bases between. The CDR3 extends over 14 amino acids. The CDR3 reads CASSLVGMDAEAFF. The CDR3 DNA reads TGCGCCAGCAGCTTGGTCGGGATGGACGCTGAAGCTTTCTTT.

This chain links TRBV11-1 with TRBJ1-4; D is possibly TRBD1 (5 bases). Germline CDR1 is SGHAT and CDR2 is FQDESV (reference sequence). The CDR3 length is 18 residues. Trimming pared 5 bases from V and 3 bases from J, leaving 22 bases between. This CDR3 reads CASSLGRGRNFANEKLFF. The CDR3 DNA reads TGTGCCAGCAGCCTGGGGAGGGGTCGCAACTTCGCTAATGAAAAACTGTTTTTT.

The chain has TRBV30 and TRBJ2-1; D is ambiguous. Trimming took 0 bases from V and 7 from J, leaving 7 bases between them. CDR3 size: 12 residues. CDR1 is GTSNPN, CDR2 SVGIG, per germline (reference sequence). CDR3 bases: TGTGCCTGGAGTGTAAGTAGTAATGAGCAGTTCTTC. Translating gives CAWSVSSNEQFF.

The rearrangement links TRBV9 to TRBJ2-1, with D tentatively TRBD1 (5 bases). V was pared by 6 bases and J by 0 bases, with 13 bases between. The CDR3 runs 15 residues. Germline-derived CDR1 and CDR2 are SGDLS and YYNGEE. CDR3 amino acids: CASTQRGGSYNEQFF. The CDR3 bases are TGTGCCAGCACCCAAAGGGGCGGCTCCTACAATGAGCAGTTCTTC.

The chain has TRBV25-1 and TRBJ1-1, with 7 bases lining up with TRBD1. This CDR3 is 15 amino acids long. J gave up 7 bases and V 3 bases, and 11 bases lay outside the gene matches. CDR1 and CDR2 from the germline V gene are MGHDK and SYGVNS. CDR3 nucleotides: TGTGCCAGCAGTGAGACAGGGCTCCTGGGAGGTGAAGCTTTCTTT. The encoded protein is CASSETGLLGGEAFF. Filled out from reference TRBV25-1 and TRBJ1-1, the complete variable domain reads EADIYQTPRYLVIGTGKKITLECSQTMGHDKMYWYQQDPGMELHLIHYSYGVNSTEKGDLSSESTVSRIRTEHFPLTLESARPSHTSQYLCASSETGLLGGEAFFGQGTRLTVV.

About this clone itself: The junction does not match germline at one end; this may be a read error. This chain joins TRBV7-9 and TRBJ2-7; TRBD2 is a possible D gene (5 bases). This CDR3 is built from 14 residues. Per the germline V gene, CDR1 is SEHNR and CDR2 is FQNEAQ (reference sequence). The CDR3 bases are TGTTCCAGCAGCTTCGGACCGAGGCGGGTCGAGCAGTACTTC. Translated, it gives CSSSFGPRRVEQYF. Supplemented by reference TRBV7-9 and TRBJ2-7, the full variable domain reads DTGVSQNPRHKITKRGQNVTFRCDPISEHNRLYWYRQTLGQGPEFLTYFQNEAQLEKSRLLSDRFSAERPKGSFSTLEIQRTEQGDSAMYLCSSSFGPRRVEQYFGPGTRLTVT.

V and J are TRBV5-1 and TRBJ1-1, with a possible D match to TRBD1 (5 bases). V gave up 4 bases and J gave up 4 bases, with 17 bases separating them. The germline CDR1 and CDR2 sequences are SGHRS and YFSETQ. The length of the CDR3 is 15 residues. This CDR3 is CASSPRGGELTEAFF. The CDR3 region has the DNA TGCGCCAGCAGCCCCCGCGGGGGGGAGCTCACTGAAGCTTTCTTT.

The rearrangement uses TRBV27 and TRBJ2-7; D is possibly TRBD1 (5 bases). Trimming cost V 0 bases and J 3 bases, with 9 bases left between them. The germline V gene has CDR1 MNHEY and CDR2 SMNVEV (reference sequence). The CDR3 extends over 14 amino acids. In nucleotides, the CDR3 is TGTGCCAGCAGTTTATCTCCGACAGACTACGAGCAGTACTTC. This encodes CASSLSPTDYEQYF.